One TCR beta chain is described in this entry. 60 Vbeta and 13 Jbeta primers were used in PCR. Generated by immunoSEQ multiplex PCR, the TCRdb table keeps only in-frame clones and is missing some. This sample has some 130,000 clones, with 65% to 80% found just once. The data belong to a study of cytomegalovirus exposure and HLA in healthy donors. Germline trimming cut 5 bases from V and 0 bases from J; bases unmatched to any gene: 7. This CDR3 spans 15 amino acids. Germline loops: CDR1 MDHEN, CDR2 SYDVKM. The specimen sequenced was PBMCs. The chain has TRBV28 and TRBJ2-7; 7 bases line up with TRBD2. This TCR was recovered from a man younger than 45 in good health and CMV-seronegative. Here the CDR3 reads CASSQGGRNSYEQYF. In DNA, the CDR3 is TGTGCCAGCAGTCAGGGCGGGAGAAACTCCTACGAGCAGTACTTC.